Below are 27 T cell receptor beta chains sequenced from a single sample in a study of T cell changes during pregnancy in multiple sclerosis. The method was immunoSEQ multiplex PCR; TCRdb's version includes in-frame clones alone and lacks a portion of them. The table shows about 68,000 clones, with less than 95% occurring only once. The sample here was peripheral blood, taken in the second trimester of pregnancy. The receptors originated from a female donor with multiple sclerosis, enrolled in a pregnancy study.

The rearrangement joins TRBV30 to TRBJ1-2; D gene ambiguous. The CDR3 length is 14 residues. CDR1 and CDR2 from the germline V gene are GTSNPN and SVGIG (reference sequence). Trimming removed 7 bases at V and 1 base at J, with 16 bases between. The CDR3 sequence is CASRPGSFNYGYTF. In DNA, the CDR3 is TGTGCCTCACGCCCCGGGTCTTTTAACTATGGCTACACCTTC.

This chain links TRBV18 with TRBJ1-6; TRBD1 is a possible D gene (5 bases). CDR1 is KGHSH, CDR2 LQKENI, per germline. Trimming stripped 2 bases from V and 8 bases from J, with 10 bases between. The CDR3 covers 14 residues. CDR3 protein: CASSPSGMDSPLHF. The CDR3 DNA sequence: TGTGCCAGCTCACCATCAGGGATGGATTCACCCCTCCACTTT.

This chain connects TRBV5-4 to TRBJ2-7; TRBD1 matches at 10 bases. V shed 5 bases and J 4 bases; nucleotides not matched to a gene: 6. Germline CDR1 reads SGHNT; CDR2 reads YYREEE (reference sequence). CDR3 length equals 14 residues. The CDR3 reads CASRWDRGTYEQYF. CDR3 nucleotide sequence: TGTGCCAGCAGGTGGGACAGGGGCACGTACGAGCAGTACTTC.

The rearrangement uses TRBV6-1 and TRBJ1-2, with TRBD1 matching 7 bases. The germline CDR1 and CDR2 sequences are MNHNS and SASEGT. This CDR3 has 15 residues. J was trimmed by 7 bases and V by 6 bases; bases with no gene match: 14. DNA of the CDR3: TGTGCCAGCAGCCCGAGGGCCAGGGGGGACTCTGGCTACACCTTC. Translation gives CASSPRARGDSGYTF.

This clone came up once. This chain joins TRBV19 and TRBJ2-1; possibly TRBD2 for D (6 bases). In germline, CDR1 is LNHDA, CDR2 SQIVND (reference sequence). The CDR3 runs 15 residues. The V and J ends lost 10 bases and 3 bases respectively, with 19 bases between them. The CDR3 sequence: CATETRDSYYNEQFF. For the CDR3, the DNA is TGTGCCACTGAAACCCGGGACTCTTACTACAATGAGCAGTTCTTC.

DNA for the CDR3: TGTGCCAGCAGCTTAGTCAGGGTAATGGAAGGGGCCAACGTCCTGACTTTC. Translation gives CASSLVRVMEGANVLTF. V is TRBV7-9 and J is TRBJ2-6, with D possibly being TRBD1 (5 bases). This CDR3 spans 17 amino acids. Trimming pared 1 base from V and 4 bases from J, leaving 14 bases between. Per the germline V gene, CDR1 is SEHNR and CDR2 is FQNEAQ (reference sequence).

CDR3 DNA sequence: TGTGCCAGCAGCAACCTCGACAGGGACTATAATTCACCCCTCCACTTT. Translating gives CASSNLDRDYNSPLHF. V and J are TRBV7-3 and TRBJ1-6; the match to TRBD1 covers 7 bases. The CDR3 length is 16 residues. The germline V gene has CDR1 SGHTA and CDR2 FQGTGA. Losses at the gene ends were 5 bases for V and 3 bases for J; bases not matched to a gene: 7.

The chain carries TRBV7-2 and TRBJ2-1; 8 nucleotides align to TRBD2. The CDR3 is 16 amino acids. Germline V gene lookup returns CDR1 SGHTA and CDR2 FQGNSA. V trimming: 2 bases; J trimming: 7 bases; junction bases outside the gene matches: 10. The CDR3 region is CASSLYGGAVKNEQFF. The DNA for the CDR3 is TGTGCCAGCAGCTTATACGGGGGGGCGGTCAAGAATGAGCAGTTCTTC.

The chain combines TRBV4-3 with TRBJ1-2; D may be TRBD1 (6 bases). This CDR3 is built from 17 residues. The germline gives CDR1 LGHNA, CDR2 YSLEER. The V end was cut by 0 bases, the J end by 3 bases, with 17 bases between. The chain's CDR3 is CASSQDQGGTGYYGYTF. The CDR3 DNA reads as TGCGCCAGCAGCCAAGACCAAGGGGGAACAGGGTACTATGGCTACACCTTC.

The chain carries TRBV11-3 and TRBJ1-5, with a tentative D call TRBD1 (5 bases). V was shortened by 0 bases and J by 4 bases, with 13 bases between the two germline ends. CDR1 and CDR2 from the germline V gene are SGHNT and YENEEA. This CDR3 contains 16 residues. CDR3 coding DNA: TGTGCCAGCAGCTTAGAGGAGCAGGGTCAGAATCAGCCCCAGCATTTT. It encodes CASSLEEQGQNQPQHF.

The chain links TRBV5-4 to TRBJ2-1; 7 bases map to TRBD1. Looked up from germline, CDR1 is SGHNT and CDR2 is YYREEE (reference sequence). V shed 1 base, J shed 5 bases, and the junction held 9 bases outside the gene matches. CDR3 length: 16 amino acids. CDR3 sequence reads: CASSLRTGSRDNEQFF. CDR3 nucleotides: TGTGCCAGCAGCTTGAGGACAGGTTCAAGGGACAATGAGCAGTTCTTC.

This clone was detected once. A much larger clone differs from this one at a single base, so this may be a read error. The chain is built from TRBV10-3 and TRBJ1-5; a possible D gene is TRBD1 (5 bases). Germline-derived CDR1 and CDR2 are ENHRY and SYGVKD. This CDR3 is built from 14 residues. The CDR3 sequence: CVSGTGDLNQPQHF. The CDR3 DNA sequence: TGTGTCTCCGGGACGGGGGATCTGAATCAGCCCCAGCATTTT.

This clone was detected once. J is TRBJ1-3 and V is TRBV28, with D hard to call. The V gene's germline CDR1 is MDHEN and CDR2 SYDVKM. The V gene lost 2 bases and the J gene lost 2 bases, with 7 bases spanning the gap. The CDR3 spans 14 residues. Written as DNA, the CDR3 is TGTGCCAGCAGTTTACCCGGTACTGGAAACACCATATATTTT. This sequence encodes CASSLPGTGNTIYF.

The CDR3 here is CASSQDNRINYGYTF. The CDR3 region has the DNA TGTGCCAGCAGCCAAGATAACAGAATTAACTATGGCTACACCTTC. The chain is built from TRBV4-2 and TRBJ1-2; D remains unclear. CDR1 is LGHNA and CDR2 is YNFKEQ in the germline V gene. CDR3 size: 15 residues. Trimming left V 0 bases short and J 1 base short, with 9 bases between.

The CDR3 loop is CASSLDRNQPQHF. The DNA for the CDR3 is TGTGCCAGCAGCCTAGACAGAAATCAGCCCCAGCATTTT. The chain uses TRBV27 and TRBJ1-5; possible D gene TRBD1, 5 bases. Trimming removed 6 bases from V and 4 bases from J, with 10 bases in between. Germline V gene data show CDR1 as MNHEY and CDR2 as SMNVEV (reference sequence). The CDR3 extends over 13 amino acids.

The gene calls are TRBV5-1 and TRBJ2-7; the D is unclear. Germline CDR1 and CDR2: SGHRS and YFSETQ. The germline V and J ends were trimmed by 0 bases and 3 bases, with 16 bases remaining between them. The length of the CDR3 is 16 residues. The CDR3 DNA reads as TGCGCCAGCAGCTTGGAGGCAGGCCTCCCATTCTACGAGCAGTACTTC. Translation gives CASSLEAGLPFYEQYF.

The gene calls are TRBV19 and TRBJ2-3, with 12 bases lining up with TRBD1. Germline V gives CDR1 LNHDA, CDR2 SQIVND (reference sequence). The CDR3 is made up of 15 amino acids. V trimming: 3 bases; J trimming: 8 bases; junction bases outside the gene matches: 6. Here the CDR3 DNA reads TGTGCCAGTAGTATGGAGGGGACAGGGGGCGGTACGCAGTATTTT. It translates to CASSMEGTGGGTQYF.

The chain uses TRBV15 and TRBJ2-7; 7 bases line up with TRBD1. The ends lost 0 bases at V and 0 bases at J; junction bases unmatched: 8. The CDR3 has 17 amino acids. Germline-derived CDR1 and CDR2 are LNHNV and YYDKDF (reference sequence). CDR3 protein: CATSRDAGTAHSYEQYF. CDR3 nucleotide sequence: TGTGCCACCAGCAGAGACGCCGGGACAGCGCACTCCTACGAGCAGTACTTC.

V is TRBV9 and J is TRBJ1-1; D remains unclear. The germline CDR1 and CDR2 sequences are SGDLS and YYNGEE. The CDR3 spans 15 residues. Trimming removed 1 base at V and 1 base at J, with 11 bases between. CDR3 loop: CASSVSAQSNTEAFF. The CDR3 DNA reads TGTGCCAGCAGCGTATCTGCACAGTCGAACACTGAAGCTTTCTTT.

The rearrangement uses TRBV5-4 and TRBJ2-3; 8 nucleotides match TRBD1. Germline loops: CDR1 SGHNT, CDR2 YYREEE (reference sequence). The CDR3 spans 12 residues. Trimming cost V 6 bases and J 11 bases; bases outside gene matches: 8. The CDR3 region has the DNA TGTGCCAGCAATACGATGGGGACAGGGCAGTATTTT. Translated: CASNTMGTGQYF.

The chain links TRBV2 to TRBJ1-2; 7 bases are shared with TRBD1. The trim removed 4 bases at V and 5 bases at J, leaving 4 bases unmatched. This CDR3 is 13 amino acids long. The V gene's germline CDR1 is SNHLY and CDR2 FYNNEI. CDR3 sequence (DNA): TGTGCCAGCAGTGCGGGACAGTCATATGGCTACACCTTC. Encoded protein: CASSAGQSYGYTF.

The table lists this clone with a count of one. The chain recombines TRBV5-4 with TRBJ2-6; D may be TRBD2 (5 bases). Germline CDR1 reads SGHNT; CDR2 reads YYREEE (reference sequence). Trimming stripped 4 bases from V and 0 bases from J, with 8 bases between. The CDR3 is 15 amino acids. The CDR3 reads CASSIRGSGANVLTF. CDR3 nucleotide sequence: TGTGCCAGCAGCATTCGGGGCTCTGGGGCCAACGTCCTGACTTTC. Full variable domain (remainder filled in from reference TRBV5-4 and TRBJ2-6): ETGVTQSPTHLIKTRGQQVTLRCSSQSGHNTVSWYQQALGQGPQFIFQYYREEENGRGNFPPRFSGLQFPNYSSELNVNALELDDSALYLCASSIRGSGANVLTFGAGSRLTVL.

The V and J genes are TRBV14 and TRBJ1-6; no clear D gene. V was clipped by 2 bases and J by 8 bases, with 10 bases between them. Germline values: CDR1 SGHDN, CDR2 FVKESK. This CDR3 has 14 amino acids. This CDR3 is CASSQQVRDSPLHF. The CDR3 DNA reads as TGTGCCAGCAGCCAACAAGTGAGGGATTCACCCCTCCACTTT.

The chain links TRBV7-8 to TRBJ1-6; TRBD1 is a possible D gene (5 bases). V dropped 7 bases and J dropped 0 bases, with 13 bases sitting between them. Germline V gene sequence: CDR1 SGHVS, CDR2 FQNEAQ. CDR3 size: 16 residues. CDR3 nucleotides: TGTGCCAGCACCAAAGACAGAAGCTCCTATAATTCACCCCTCCACTTT. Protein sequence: CASTKDRSSYNSPLHF.

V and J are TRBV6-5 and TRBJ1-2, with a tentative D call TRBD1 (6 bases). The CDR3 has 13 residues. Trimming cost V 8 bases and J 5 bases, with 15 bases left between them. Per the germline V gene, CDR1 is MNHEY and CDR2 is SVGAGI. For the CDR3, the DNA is TGTGCCAGCTTCAGGTCGCAGGGGTATGGCTACACCTTC. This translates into CASFRSQGYGYTF.

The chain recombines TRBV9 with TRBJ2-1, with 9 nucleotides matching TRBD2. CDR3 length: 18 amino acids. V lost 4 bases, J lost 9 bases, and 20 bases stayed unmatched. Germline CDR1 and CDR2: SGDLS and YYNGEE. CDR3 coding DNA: TGTGCCAGCAGCTCACTATGGGGGGAGCGGGGGGAGGCAGGTGAGCAGTTCTTC. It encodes CASSSLWGERGEAGEQFF.

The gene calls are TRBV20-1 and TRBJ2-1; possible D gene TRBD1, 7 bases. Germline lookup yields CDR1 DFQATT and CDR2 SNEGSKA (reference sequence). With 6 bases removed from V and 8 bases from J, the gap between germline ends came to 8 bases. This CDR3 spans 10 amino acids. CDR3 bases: TGCAGTGCCAGGGGGGATGAGCAGTTCTTC. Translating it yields CSARGDEQFF.